A single sample is the source of the 28 T cell receptor beta chains below, sequenced in a study of technical replicates of blood from a handful of donors. The repertoire was sequenced with immunoSEQ multiplex PCR; TCRdb's copy has only in-frame clones and lacks some. The profile shows around 67,000 clones, approximately 83% of them singletons. The sample taken for sequencing was PBMCs. Every receptor here comes from a human donor in good health. Some clones in this sample may be carry-over from other donors' samples.

The chain links TRBV4-1 to TRBJ1-2, with 8 bases lining up with TRBD1. Losses at the gene ends were 1 base for V and 3 bases for J; bases not matched to a gene: 10. The CDR3 consists of 17 residues. The germline V gene has CDR1 MGHRA and CDR2 YSYEKL. The CDR3 is CASSQVRRTGRDYGYTF. DNA for the CDR3: TGCGCCAGCAGCCAAGTTCGCCGGACAGGGCGGGACTATGGCTACACCTTC.

This chain connects TRBV7-2 to TRBJ2-1, with 10 positions matching TRBD2. With V trimmed by 3 bases and J by 7 bases, 3 bases remained unmatched. The CDR3 contains 14 residues. CDR1 and CDR2 from the germline V gene are SGHTA and FQGNSA. The CDR3 loop reads CASSFGTSANEQFF. The CDR3 DNA is TGTGCCAGCAGCTTCGGGACTAGCGCTAATGAGCAGTTCTTC.

The table lists this clone with a few counts. The chain has TRBV9 and TRBJ1-1; TRBD1 might be the D (6 bases). V lost 0 bases and J lost 0, with 12 bases in between. This CDR3 has 16 amino acids. Germline CDR1 reads SGDLS; CDR2 reads YYNGEE. Here the CDR3 reads CASSVGGTPMNTEAFF. DNA for the CDR3: TGTGCCAGCAGCGTAGGGGGGACACCGATGAACACTGAAGCTTTCTTT. Drawing the rest from reference TRBV9 and TRBJ1-1, the complete variable domain is DSGVTQTPKHLITATGQRVTLRCSPRSGDLSVYWYQQSLDQGLQFLIQYYNGEERAKGNILERFSAQQFPDLHSELNLSSLELGDSALYFCASSVGGTPMNTEAFFGQGTRLTVV.

With regard to this clone: One end of the junction does not line up with germline, which may come from a read error. V is TRBV15 and J is TRBJ2-1; TRBD2 aligns across 8 bases. Germline V CDR1 and CDR2: LNHNV, YYDKDF (reference sequence). The CDR3 totals 15 residues. CDR3: CATSGEREFYNEQFF. DNA for the CDR3: TGTGCCACCAGCGGAGAGCGGGAGTTCTACAATGAGCAGTTCTTC. The full variable domain, with the rest looked up from reference TRBV15 and TRBJ2-1, is DAMVIQNPRYQVTQFGKPVTLSCSQTLNHNVMYWYQQKSSQAPKLLFHYYDKDFNNEADTPDNFQSRRPNTSFCFLDIRSPGLGDTAMYLCATSGEREFYNEQFFGPGTRLTVL.

V gene TRBV4-3 combines with J gene TRBJ2-1, with 8 bases lining up with TRBD2. CDR3 length: 16 residues. With V trimmed by 0 bases and J by 10 bases, 11 bases remained unmatched. The V gene's germline CDR1 is LGHNA and CDR2 YSLEER. CDR3 DNA sequence: TGCGCCAGCAGCCAAGATAGATTGCGGGGGGTAGAGGAGCAGTTCTTC. It codes for CASSQDRLRGVEEQFF.

V usage is TRBV7-2 and J usage is TRBJ2-7; D unresolved. The CDR3 spans 15 residues. Trimming stripped 3 bases from V and 0 bases from J, with 12 bases between. Germline assignment: CDR1 SGHTA and CDR2 FQGNSA. Here the CDR3 reads CASSFVGYSSYEQYF. DNA of the CDR3: TGTGCCAGCAGCTTCGTAGGTTACAGCTCCTACGAGCAGTACTTC.

DNA for the CDR3: TGCGCCAGCAGCCAATTCTCGGGGACAGCTCCCAATCAGCCCCAGCATTTT. It specifies CASSQFSGTAPNQPQHF. This chain connects TRBV4-1 to TRBJ1-5; 7 nucleotides line up with TRBD1. The germline V gene encodes CDR1 MGHRA and CDR2 YSYEKL. Losses at the gene ends were 2 bases for V and 3 bases for J; bases not matched to a gene: 10. The CDR3 is 17 amino acids.

The chain recombines TRBV12-5 with TRBJ2-1; D is undetermined. Germline V gene sequence: CDR1 LGHNT, CDR2 FRNRAP. This CDR3 has 11 residues. V lost 3 bases and J 7 bases, leaving 4 bases between the germline ends. The CDR3 is CASGLLNEQFF. The CDR3 DNA sequence: TGTGCTAGTGGTTTATTAAATGAGCAGTTCTTC.

The V and J genes are TRBV5-4 and TRBJ2-2; 15 bases agree with TRBD2. J was trimmed by 7 bases and V by 5 bases; bases with no gene match: 6. This CDR3 contains 16 residues. Germline lookup yields CDR1 SGHNT and CDR2 YYREEE (reference sequence). The CDR3 DNA reads TGTGCCAGCAGACAGGGACTAGCGGGAGGTGTCGGGGAGCTGTTTTTT. Translating gives CASRQGLAGGVGELFF.

This clone is a singleton in its sample. The gene calls are TRBV2 and TRBJ2-1, with a tentative D call TRBD2 (5 bases). CDR3 length equals 14 residues. CDR1 SNHLY and CDR2 FYNNEI come from the germline V gene. Trimming took off 5 bases at V and 0 bases at J, with 8 bases between the two ends. The DNA for the CDR3 is TGTGCCAGCAGTAGCGGAGGCTCCTACAATGAGCAGTTCTTC. Amino acid sequence: CASSSGGSYNEQFF.

The rearrangement uses TRBV19 and TRBJ2-7, with D possibly matching TRBD2 (5 bases). Germline V gene data show CDR1 as LNHDA and CDR2 as SQIVND (reference sequence). This CDR3 spans 16 amino acids. V was trimmed by 3 bases and J by 5 bases, leaving 20 bases between them. The CDR3 region has the DNA TGTGCCAGTAGTATTGCTCTTGTAGGCAGCGGCCACGAGCAGTACTTC. Its protein is CASSIALVGSGHEQYF.

The rearrangement links TRBV4-3 to TRBJ2-3; maybe TRBD2 (6 bases). V shed 0 bases and J shed 6 bases, with 19 bases lying between them. There are 17 residues in the CDR3. The germline CDR1 and CDR2 sequences are LGHNA and YSLEER. The CDR3 region is CASSQDLVTRAPDTQYF. The DNA of the CDR3 is TGCGCCAGCAGCCAAGATCTCGTGACTAGGGCCCCGGATACGCAGTATTTT.

This clone was observed a few times. The V gene is TRBV30, the J gene TRBJ1-1, with a possible D match to TRBD1 (5 bases). The CDR3 spans 13 residues. Per germline, CDR1 GTSNPN and CDR2 SVGIG (reference sequence). Trimming took 1 base from V and 5 from J, leaving 11 bases between them. The CDR3 spells CAWSEQGGTEAFF. CDR3 sequence (DNA): TGTGCCTGGAGTGAGCAGGGAGGTACTGAAGCTTTCTTT.

The chain couples TRBV6-6 to TRBJ2-7; 11 nucleotides align to TRBD1. V was clipped by 7 bases and J by 0 bases; unmatched bases: 5. CDR3 length: 15 amino acids. The germline V gene has CDR1 MNHNY and CDR2 SVGAGI (reference sequence). CDR3 nucleotides: TGTGCCAGCAACCCGGGACAGGGGGTCTCCTACGAGCAGTACTTC. It translates to CASNPGQGVSYEQYF.

As regards this clone: This CDR3 is also generated by other DNA sequences in the sample. The chain carries TRBV7-9 and TRBJ2-7; 10 bases fit TRBD2. The V gene end was trimmed by 3 bases and the J gene end by 2 bases; junction bases not matched to a gene: 4. From germline, CDR1 is SEHNR and CDR2 FQNEAQ (reference sequence). The CDR3 covers 15 residues. DNA of the CDR3: TGTGCCAGCAGCTTGGCTAGCGGGAGTACCTACGAGCAGTACTTC. Residues: CASSLASGSTYEQYF. The variable domain in full, with the rest retrieved from reference TRBV7-9 and TRBJ2-7, is DTGVSQNPRHKITKRGQNVTFRCDPISEHNRLYWYRQTLGQGPEFLTYFQNEAQLEKSRLLSDRFSAERPKGSFSTLEIQRTEQGDSAMYLCASSLASGSTYEQYFGPGTRLTVT.

This chain joins TRBV6-5 and TRBJ2-7; D uncertain. Trimming shortened V by 5 bases and J by 2 bases, and 10 bases separated the two germline ends. The CDR3 runs to 13 residues. CDR1 and CDR2 from the germline V gene are MNHEY and SVGAGI. For the CDR3, the DNA is TGTGCCAGCAGTCAGGATCGTACCTACGAGCAGTACTTC. Protein: CASSQDRTYEQYF.

The gene calls are TRBV10-3 and TRBJ1-2; TRBD1 agrees at 11 bases. V was pared by 3 bases and J by 2 bases, with 5 bases of the junction left unmatched. The CDR3 contains 16 residues. Germline assignment: CDR1 ENHRY and CDR2 SYGVKD. The CDR3 region is CAISDTDRGRNYGYTF. The CDR3 nucleotides read TGTGCCATCAGTGACACGGACAGGGGGCGAAACTATGGCTACACCTTC.

This clone was seen once. The rearrangement joins TRBV9 to TRBJ1-6, with D unclear. CDR3 length: 16 residues. Germline CDR1 SGDLS, CDR2 YYNGEE. V lost 4 bases to trimming and J lost 6 bases, with 17 bases between them. The CDR3 sequence is CASSPNIDGVNSPLHF. DNA of the CDR3: TGTGCCAGCAGCCCGAATATCGACGGGGTTAATTCACCCCTCCACTTT.

J is TRBJ2-3 and V is TRBV6-5; 8 positions agree with TRBD2. V trimming: 6 bases; J trimming: 6 bases; junction bases outside the gene matches: 2. Germline V gene data show CDR1 as MNHEY and CDR2 as SVGAGI. The CDR3 covers 12 residues. The CDR3, as DNA: TGTGCCAGCAGGACGGGAGGGGATACGCAGTATTTT. As protein: CASRTGGDTQYF.

The V call is TRBV7-9, the J call TRBJ2-6; the match to TRBD1 covers 7 bases. With V trimmed by 4 bases and J by 4 bases, 10 bases remained unmatched. Germline values: CDR1 SEHNR, CDR2 FQNEAQ (reference sequence). This CDR3 region has 17 residues. The CDR3 DNA reads as TGTGCCAGCAGCTCACCCCCAACAGGGGCAGGGGCCAACGTCCTGACTTTC. Translating gives CASSSPPTGAGANVLTF.

This rearrangement joins TRBV14 to TRBJ2-1; TRBD2 agrees at 7 bases. This CDR3 has 16 amino acids. Germline values: CDR1 SGHDN, CDR2 FVKESK. J lost 2 bases, V lost 0 bases, and 4 bases had no gene match. As DNA, the CDR3 is TGTGCCAGCAGCCAAGATTTACTAGCGACCTACAATGAGCAGTTCTTC. Translating gives CASSQDLLATYNEQFF.

This rearrangement joins TRBV6-6 to TRBJ2-3, with a weak D call TRBD2 (7 bases). The CDR3 contains 16 residues. Between the trimmed V and J ends, which lost 7 bases and 0 bases, there was a span of 17 bases. CDR1 and CDR2 (germline): MNHNY, SVGAGI (reference sequence). The CDR3, as DNA: TGTGCCAGCACCCGGGGAGGGACACTGAGCACAGATACGCAGTATTTT. This encodes CASTRGGTLSTDTQYF.

Here the CDR3 DNA reads TGTGCCAGCAGCGTGCCGAGGCGGAATGAGCAGTTCTTC. Translating it yields CASSVPRRNEQFF. V gene TRBV7-2 combines with J gene TRBJ2-1; D uncertain. CDR3 length: 13 amino acids. Trimming took off 5 bases at V and 7 bases at J, with 12 bases between the two ends. Per germline, CDR1 SGHTA and CDR2 FQGNSA.

This chain uses TRBV4-2 with TRBJ2-2, with 8 bases that match TRBD2. V shed 4 bases and J 5 bases; nucleotides not matched to a gene: 9. This CDR3 is 16 amino acids long. Looked up from germline, CDR1 is LGHNA and CDR2 is YNFKEQ. The CDR3 region has the DNA TGTGCCAGCAGCCTAGAAAGCGGGAGAGTAACCGGGGAGCTGTTTTTT. Translation: CASSLESGRVTGELFF.

As regards this clone: Relative to the germline gene, one junction end is altered; a read error may explain this. V gene TRBV30 combines with J gene TRBJ2-5, with D possibly being TRBD2 (5 bases). The CDR3 is 15 residues long. The germline CDR1 and CDR2 sequences are GTSNPN and SVGIG (reference sequence). The CDR3 protein is CARSVRGTASETQYF. The CDR3 region has the DNA TGTGCCCGGAGTGTACGGGGAACAGCCTCAGAGACCCAGTACTTC. Full variable domain (missing parts from reference TRBV30 and TRBJ2-5): SQTIHQWPATLVQPVGSPLSLECTVEGTSNPNLYWYRQAAGRGLQLLFYSVGIGQISSEVPQNLSASRPQDRQFILSSKKLLLSDSGFYLCARSVRGTASETQYFGPGTRLLVL.

The rearrangement links TRBV4-1 to TRBJ2-2, with 7 bases identical to TRBD2. With V trimmed by 0 bases and J by 5 bases, 3 bases remained unmatched. Germline CDR1 and CDR2: MGHRA and YSYEKL. The length of the CDR3 is 15 residues. In DNA form, the CDR3 reads TGCGCCAGCAGCCAAGATCGGGGGGTGACCGGGGAGCTGTTTTTT. Translated: CASSQDRGVTGELFF.

This clone is a singleton in its sample. The gene calls are TRBV7-2 and TRBJ1-2; a weak D match, TRBD1 (5 bases). V dropped 0 bases and J dropped 7 bases, with 12 bases sitting between them. Germline lookup yields CDR1 SGHTA and CDR2 FQGNSA. The CDR3 totals 14 residues. The CDR3 DNA reads as TGTGCCAGCAGCTTAGCGGGGGGGGATGGTGGCTACACCTTC. Amino acid sequence: CASSLAGGDGGYTF. Complete variable domain (other parts from reference TRBV7-2 and TRBJ1-2): GAGVSQSPSNKVTEKGKDVELRCDPISGHTALYWYRQSLGQGLEFLIYFQGNSAPDKSGLPSDRFSAERTGGSVSTLTIQRTQQEDSAVYLCASSLAGGDGGYTFGSGTRLTVV.

The chain has TRBV5-5 and TRBJ2-2; 8 positions match TRBD1. The CDR3 contains 13 residues. The J segment lost 4 bases and the V segment lost 10 bases, leaving 6 bases of the junction unmatched. Germline values: CDR1 SGHKS, CDR2 YYEKEE (reference sequence). CDR3 protein: CAGRQGTTGELFF. In DNA, the CDR3 is TGTGCCGGAAGACAGGGGACCACCGGGGAGCTGTTTTTT.